The subject of this entry is one T cell receptor (beta chain). The CDR3 contains 17 residues. V trimming: 2 bases; J trimming: 6 bases; junction bases outside the gene matches: 10. Germline CDR1 reads SEHNR; CDR2 reads FQNEAQ (reference sequence). The data stem from a study of blood T cell repertoires in COVID-19. Overall study: Acute-phase and convalescent COVID-19 samples originated in the United States, Italy and Spain.

Using immunoSEQ multiplex PCR, the repertoire was profiled, and TCRdb retains in-frame clones only, with some absent. The table lists about 120,000 clones, 85% to 90% of them singletons. Source material: peripheral blood. The rearrangement links TRBV7-9 to TRBJ2-5, with 12 bases identical to TRBD2. The receptor comes from a woman aged 80 or over with acute or convalescent COVID-19. The CDR3 DNA reads as TGTGCCAGCAGCTTAATGGCTAGCGGGGGGGCTACGAAGACCCAGTACTTC. Residues: CASSLMASGGATKTQYF.